This TCR beta chain was captured in a study of cytomegalovirus exposure and HLA in healthy donors. The repertoire was sequenced with immunoSEQ multiplex PCR; TCRdb's copy has only in-frame clones and lacks some. Of about 190,000 clones listed, around 88% are singletons. Overall study findings and caveats: Most TCRs appeared rarely, but some public TCRs recurred in many donors. Among TCR beta chains, those listed as cytomegalovirus-associated numbered about 160.

Notes on this clone: Its antigen is unknown.

This CDR3 comprises 15 residues. The V gene's germline CDR1 is MNHNS and CDR2 SASEGT. V shed 5 bases, J shed 4 bases, and the junction held 8 bases outside the gene matches. The V and J genes are TRBV6-1 and TRBJ1-5; TRBD1 agrees at 7 bases. Specimen: PBMCs. This TCR was sampled from a woman aged 18-30 years in good health and CMV-seronegative. The chain's CDR3 is CASSPRDRRNQPQHF. For the CDR3, the DNA is TGTGCCAGCAGTCCCCGGGACAGAAGAAATCAGCCCCAGCATTTT.